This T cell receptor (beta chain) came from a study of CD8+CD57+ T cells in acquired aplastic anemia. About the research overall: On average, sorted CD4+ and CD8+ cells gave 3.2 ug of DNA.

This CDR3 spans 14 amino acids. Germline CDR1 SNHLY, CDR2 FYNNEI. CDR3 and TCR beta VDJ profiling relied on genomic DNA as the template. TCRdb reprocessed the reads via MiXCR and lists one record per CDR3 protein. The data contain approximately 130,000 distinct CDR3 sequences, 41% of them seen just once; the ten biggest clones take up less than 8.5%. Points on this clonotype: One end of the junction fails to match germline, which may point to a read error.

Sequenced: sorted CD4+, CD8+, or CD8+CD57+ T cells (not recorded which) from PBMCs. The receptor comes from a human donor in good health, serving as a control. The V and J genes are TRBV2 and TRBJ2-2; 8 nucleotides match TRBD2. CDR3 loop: CASSLGGGTGELHF. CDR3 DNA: TGTGCCAGCTCCCTCGGGGGGGGCACCGGGGAGCTGCATTTT.